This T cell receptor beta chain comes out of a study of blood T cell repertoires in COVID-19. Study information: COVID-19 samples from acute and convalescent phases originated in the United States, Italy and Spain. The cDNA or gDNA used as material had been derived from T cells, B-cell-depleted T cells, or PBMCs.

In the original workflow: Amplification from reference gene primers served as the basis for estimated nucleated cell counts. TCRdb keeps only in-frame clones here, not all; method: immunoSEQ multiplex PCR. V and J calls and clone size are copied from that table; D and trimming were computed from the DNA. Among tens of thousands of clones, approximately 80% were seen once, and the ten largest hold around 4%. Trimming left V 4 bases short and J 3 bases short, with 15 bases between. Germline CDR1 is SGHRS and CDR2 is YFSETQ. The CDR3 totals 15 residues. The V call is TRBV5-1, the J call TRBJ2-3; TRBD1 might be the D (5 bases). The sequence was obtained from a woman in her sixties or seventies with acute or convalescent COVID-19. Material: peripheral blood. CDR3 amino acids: CASSQGAGLTDTQYF. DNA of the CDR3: TGCGCCAGCAGCCAAGGAGCAGGGCTTACAGATACGCAGTATTTT.